Given below is one TCR beta chain in context. The sample originates from a study of blood T cell repertoires in COVID-19. Germline CDR1 and CDR2: SEHNR and FQNEAQ (reference sequence). The CDR3 contains 14 residues. V lost 0 bases, J lost 3 bases, and 8 bases lay in between. In the authors' methods: Reference gene primer amplification yielded estimated nucleated cell counts. Profiled with immunoSEQ multiplex PCR; TCRdb holds only in-frame clones, not every one. Clonal size and the V and J genes are those of that table, whereas D and trimming came from the DNA. Among 250,000 or so clones, roughly 89% were seen once, and the ten largest hold roughly 5%.

V and J are TRBV7-9 and TRBJ1-1; no definite D call. The sample consisted of peripheral blood. The TCR originated in a woman aged 40 to 50 who had recovered from COVID-19. CDR3 bases: TGTGCCAGCAGCTTAGCGGGCAGTTACACTGAAGCTTTCTTT. Its translation is CASSLAGSYTEAFF.